This T cell receptor beta chain was recovered during a study of radiotherapy plus CTLA-4 blockade in lung cancer. Study outcomes and limitations: How blood T cell clones changed early, along with interferon-beta, reportedly forecast response best.

With 1 base removed from V and 0 bases from J, the gap between germline ends came to 13 bases. Germline V gives CDR1 LNHNV, CDR2 YYDKDF (reference sequence). The CDR3 is 18 amino acids. Here immunoSEQ multiplex PCR was the method, and the copy in TCRdb shows in-frame clones only, minus some. The sample consists of tens of thousands of clones, about 77% of them appearing once. Concerning this clone itself: Its antigen is as yet unknown.

This sample comprised peripheral blood, obtained from a patient treated with radiotherapy plus ipilimumab. The chain couples TRBV15 to TRBJ2-6, with D possibly TRBD1 on 6 matching bases. The receptor was isolated from a human donor with non-small cell lung cancer whose response to radiotherapy plus ipilimumab could not be evaluated. The CDR3 DNA reads TGTGCCACCAGCAGAGTTAAGGGACAAAACTCTGGGGCCAACGTCCTGACTTTC. The encoded protein is CATSRVKGQNSGANVLTF.